Listed below are T cell receptor beta chains from one sample, sequenced in a study of T cell repertoires in cytomegalovirus infection. TCRdb processed the reads anew with MiXCR; each CDR3 protein has one entry. The data show 300,000 or so distinct CDR3 sequences, around 10% seen once. Sequences were obtained from PBMCs. These receptor sequences come from a human donor in good health (CMV status not recorded). Some clones in this sample may be carry-over from other donors' samples. Both conserved end residues are part of each CDR3. Fields, in order: CDR3 protein, CDR3 DNA, V gene, clone size, D gene, J gene. The D gene is left open where the match is weak. Not every row has a clone size; where given, it reads once, few, many or a size class.

cdr3_aa: CASSFSSANEQFF; cdr3_nt: TGTGCCAGCAGCTTTTCTTCGGCCAATGAGCAGTTCTTC; v_call: TRBV7-9; clone_size: NA; d_call: NA; j_call: TRBJ2-1
cdr3_aa: CASRASGGAPDTQYF; cdr3_nt: TGTGCCAGCAGGGCTAGCGGGGGGGCCCCAGATACGCAGTATTTT; v_call: TRBV6-5; clone_size: NA; d_call: TRBD2; j_call: TRBJ2-3
cdr3_aa: CASGPGFSNQPQHF; cdr3_nt: TGTGCTAGTGGTCCAGGATTTAGCAATCAGCCCCAGCATTTT; v_call: TRBV12-5; clone_size: many; d_call: NA; j_call: TRBJ1-5
cdr3_aa: CASSLWEAQPQHF; cdr3_nt: TGTGCCAGCAGCTTGTGGGAAGCTCAGCCCCAGCATTTT; v_call: TRBV7-2; clone_size: many; d_call: NA; j_call: TRBJ1-5
cdr3_aa: CASSMGSLGYNEQFF; cdr3_nt: TGTGCCAGTAGTATGGGGTCGTTGGGATACAATGAGCAGTTCTTC; v_call: TRBV19; clone_size: NA; d_call: NA; j_call: TRBJ2-1
cdr3_aa: CASRVTRGGRETQYF; cdr3_nt: TGTGCCAGCAGGGTCACGCGGGGGGGCCGGGAGACCCAGTACTTC; v_call: TRBV7-2; clone_size: many; d_call: TRBD2; j_call: TRBJ2-5
cdr3_aa: CASTTDPYNEQFF; cdr3_nt: TGTGCCAGCACCACTGACCCATACAATGAGCAGTTCTTC; v_call: TRBV27; clone_size: many; d_call: NA; j_call: TRBJ2-1
cdr3_aa: CASSLSRGPGSYNEQFF; cdr3_nt: TGTGCCAGCAGCTTGTCCAGGGGGCCGGGCTCCTACAATGAGCAGTTCTTC; v_call: TRBV5-4; clone_size: few; d_call: TRBD1; j_call: TRBJ2-1
cdr3_aa: CASSQERKGGTEAFF; cdr3_nt: TGCGCCAGCAGCCAAGAGAGGAAAGGGGGCACTGAAGCTTTCTTT; v_call: TRBV4-1; clone_size: few; d_call: NA; j_call: TRBJ1-1
cdr3_aa: CASSRQGGGNQPQHF; cdr3_nt: TGTGCCAGCAGCCGCCAAGGAGGGGGCAATCAGCCCCAGCATTTT; v_call: TRBV7-2; clone_size: many; d_call: NA; j_call: TRBJ1-5
cdr3_aa: CASSLVQDNEQYF; cdr3_nt: TGTGCCAGCAGCTTAGTACAGGACAACGAGCAGTACTTC; v_call: TRBV7-6; clone_size: many; d_call: NA; j_call: TRBJ2-7
cdr3_aa: CVSRAATEAFF; cdr3_nt: TGTGTCTCCCGGGCGGCCACTGAAGCTTTCTTT; v_call: TRBV6-5; clone_size: many; d_call: NA; j_call: TRBJ1-1
cdr3_aa: CASSKSGTLATDTQYF; cdr3_nt: TGCGCCAGCAGCAAATCCGGGACTCTAGCCACAGATACGCAGTATTTT; v_call: TRBV5-1; clone_size: many; d_call: NA; j_call: TRBJ2-3
cdr3_aa: CSAPVKRIVNSPLHF; cdr3_nt: TGCAGTGCCCCCGTTAAGCGAATAGTTAATTCACCCCTCCACTTT; v_call: TRBV20-1; clone_size: many; d_call: NA; j_call: TRBJ1-6
cdr3_aa: CASSAQDNQPQHF; cdr3_nt: TGTGCCAGCAGTGCACAGGACAATCAGCCCCAGCATTTT; v_call: TRBV6-4; clone_size: NA; d_call: NA; j_call: TRBJ1-5
cdr3_aa: CASSPAAGRSSGNTIYF; cdr3_nt: TGTGCCAGCTCACCGGCGGCAGGACGGAGCTCTGGAAACACCATATATTTT; v_call: TRBV18; clone_size: NA; d_call: NA; j_call: TRBJ1-3
cdr3_aa: CASTLSGQSGANVLTF; cdr3_nt: TGTGCCAGCACCCTATCCGGACAGTCTGGGGCCAACGTCCTGACTTTC; v_call: TRBV6-2/TRBV6-3; clone_size: many; d_call: NA; j_call: TRBJ2-6
cdr3_aa: CASSSGGANQETQYF; cdr3_nt: TGTGCCAGCAGCTCCGGGGGGGCCAACCAAGAGACCCAGTACTTC; v_call: TRBV11-2; clone_size: many; d_call: TRBD2; j_call: TRBJ2-5
cdr3_aa: CASSLVSRDDEQYF; cdr3_nt: TGTGCCAGCAGCTTAGTCTCTCGGGACGACGAGCAGTACTTC; v_call: TRBV7-2; clone_size: many; d_call: NA; j_call: TRBJ2-7
cdr3_aa: CASIMAGLRETQYF; cdr3_nt: TGTGCCAGCATTATGGCGGGACTTCGGGAGACCCAGTACTTC; v_call: TRBV2; clone_size: NA; d_call: NA; j_call: TRBJ2-5
cdr3_aa: CASSRTGGADTEAFF; cdr3_nt: TGTGCCAGCAGCCGGACAGGGGGCGCGGACACTGAAGCTTTCTTT; v_call: TRBV7-8; clone_size: many; d_call: TRBD1; j_call: TRBJ1-1
cdr3_aa: CASSWTSGGANTGELFF; cdr3_nt: TGTGCCAGCAGTTGGACTAGCGGGGGGGCGAACACCGGGGAGCTGTTTTTT; v_call: TRBV6-2/TRBV6-3; clone_size: many; d_call: TRBD2; j_call: TRBJ2-2
cdr3_aa: CASSLGGGSQPQHF; cdr3_nt: TGTGCCAGCAGTTTAGGGGGGGGGAGTCAGCCCCAGCATTTT; v_call: TRBV28; clone_size: many; d_call: NA; j_call: TRBJ1-5
cdr3_aa: CASSSPTVSYEQYF; cdr3_nt: TGTGCCAGCAGCTCCCCGACAGTATCCTACGAGCAGTACTTC; v_call: TRBV7-8; clone_size: NA; d_call: NA; j_call: TRBJ2-7
cdr3_aa: CASSLTLSGGPNEQFF; cdr3_nt: TGTGCCAGCAGCCTGACCCTAAGCGGGGGGCCAAATGAGCAGTTCTTC; v_call: TRBV9; clone_size: few; d_call: TRBD2; j_call: TRBJ2-1
cdr3_aa: CASSPRPGQGMNTEAFF; cdr3_nt: TGTGCCAGCAGCCCACGTCCCGGACAGGGGATGAACACTGAAGCTTTCTTT; v_call: TRBV7-2; clone_size: many; d_call: TRBD1; j_call: TRBJ1-1
cdr3_aa: CSASQGGPYNEQFF; cdr3_nt: TGCAGTGCTAGTCAGGGGGGCCCCTACAATGAGCAGTTCTTC; v_call: TRBV20-1; clone_size: few; d_call: NA; j_call: TRBJ2-1
cdr3_aa: CASSAKNEQFF; cdr3_nt: TGTGCCAGCAGCGCTAAAAATGAGCAGTTCTTC; v_call: TRBV9; clone_size: few; d_call: NA; j_call: TRBJ2-1
cdr3_aa: CASRTKGNEQFF; cdr3_nt: TGTGCCAGCCGAACAAAGGGGAATGAGCAGTTCTTC; v_call: TRBV7-9; clone_size: many; d_call: NA; j_call: TRBJ2-1
cdr3_aa: CSVGRGGQGETQYF; cdr3_nt: TGCAGCGTTGGTCGGGGGGGGCAGGGAGAGACCCAGTACTTC; v_call: TRBV29-1; clone_size: NA; d_call: TRBD2; j_call: TRBJ2-5
cdr3_aa: CASSLGQGGNSPLHF; cdr3_nt: TGTGCCAGCAGCTTAGGGCAGGGAGGTAATTCACCCCTCCACTTT; v_call: TRBV7-2; clone_size: many; d_call: NA; j_call: TRBJ1-6
cdr3_aa: CAISETAYTEAFF; cdr3_nt: TGTGCCATCAGTGAGACGGCTTACACTGAAGCTTTCTTT; v_call: TRBV10-3; clone_size: many; d_call: NA; j_call: TRBJ1-1
cdr3_aa: CSVGSLHF; cdr3_nt: TGCAGCGTGGGGTCCTTACACTTC; v_call: TRBV29-1; clone_size: NA; d_call: NA; j_call: TRBJ2-7
cdr3_aa: CAISGGYNEQFF; cdr3_nt: TGTGCCATCTCCGGCGGTTACAATGAGCAGTTCTTC; v_call: TRBV10-3; clone_size: few; d_call: NA; j_call: TRBJ2-1
cdr3_aa: CASSRPTGRVNQPQHF; cdr3_nt: TGTGCCAGTAGTAGGCCGACGGGCAGGGTCAACCAGCCCCAGCATTTT; v_call: TRBV19; clone_size: many; d_call: NA; j_call: TRBJ1-5
cdr3_aa: CASSLDSDMNTEAFF; cdr3_nt: TGTGCCAGCAGTCTTGACAGCGACATGAACACTGAAGCTTTCTTT; v_call: TRBV12-3/TRBV12-4; clone_size: many; d_call: NA; j_call: TRBJ1-1
cdr3_aa: CASSTTGDSTDTQYF; cdr3_nt: TGTGCCAGCAGCACCACAGGGGACAGCACAGATACGCAGTATTTT; v_call: TRBV7-9; clone_size: many; d_call: TRBD1; j_call: TRBJ2-3
cdr3_aa: CSTRGGGGYYNEQFF; cdr3_nt: TGCAGCACCCGGGGGGGCGGGGGTTATTACAATGAGCAGTTCTTC; v_call: TRBV29-1; clone_size: few; d_call: TRBD2; j_call: TRBJ2-1
cdr3_aa: CASSTGPLGGNEQFF; cdr3_nt: TGTGCCAGCAGTACCGGACCCTTAGGGGGCAATGAGCAGTTCTTC; v_call: TRBV27; clone_size: many; d_call: NA; j_call: TRBJ2-1
cdr3_aa: CASSGDRGKGFDEQFF; cdr3_nt: TGTGCCAGCAGTGGGGACAGGGGAAAAGGATTCGATGAGCAGTTCTTC; v_call: TRBV2; clone_size: many; d_call: TRBD1; j_call: TRBJ2-1
cdr3_aa: CASSLTGKSEKLFF; cdr3_nt: TGTGCCAGCAGCTTAACGGGGAAGTCTGAAAAACTGTTTTTT; v_call: TRBV7-2; clone_size: many; d_call: NA; j_call: TRBJ1-4
cdr3_aa: CASTLANSGNTIYF; cdr3_nt: TGTGCCAGCACCTTGGCTAACTCTGGAAACACCATATATTTT; v_call: TRBV7-8; clone_size: many; d_call: NA; j_call: TRBJ1-3
cdr3_aa: CSVVPGETQYF; cdr3_nt: TGCAGCGTCGTCCCGGGTGAGACCCAGTACTTC; v_call: TRBV29-1; clone_size: many; d_call: NA; j_call: TRBJ2-5
cdr3_aa: CASSSLTSLNTEAFF; cdr3_nt: TGTGCCAGCTCAAGCTTAACCTCACTGAACACTGAAGCTTTCTTT; v_call: TRBV7-9; clone_size: few; d_call: NA; j_call: TRBJ1-1
cdr3_aa: CASKRRQSSYNSPLHF; cdr3_nt: TGTGCCAGCAAGAGGAGACAGAGCTCCTATAATTCACCCCTCCACTTT; v_call: TRBV28; clone_size: many; d_call: NA; j_call: TRBJ1-6
cdr3_aa: CASSYSSLRVGEQFF; cdr3_nt: TGTGCCAGCAGTTACTCGAGTTTAAGAGTTGGTGAGCAGTTCTTC; v_call: TRBV6-5; clone_size: many; d_call: NA; j_call: TRBJ2-1
cdr3_aa: CSTGEYQQFF; cdr3_nt: TGCAGCACAGGGGAATATCAGCAGTTCTTC; v_call: TRBV20-1; clone_size: many; d_call: TRBD1; j_call: TRBJ2-1